The text below deals with one TCR beta chain. The data belong to a study of OX40 agonist ivuxolimab in advanced cancers. CDR3 length: 15 residues. V dropped 0 bases and J dropped 3 bases, with 12 bases sitting between them. Germline CDR1 reads SGDLS; CDR2 reads YYNGEE. Libraries were prepared by immunoSEQ multiplex PCR; TCRdb keeps only in-frame clonotypes and omits some of them. The data contain under 70,000 clones, 70% to 90% of them singletons. The specimen was CD4+ or CD8+ T cells sorted from blood, collected in a trial of the OX40 agonist ivuxolimab. The chain is built from TRBV9 and TRBJ2-5; no reliable D call. This sequence originates from an adult with an advanced solid tumor such as melanoma, head and neck, liver or kidney cancer. The CDR3 protein is CASSVEPGGKETQYF. The CDR3 DNA is TGTGCCAGCAGCGTAGAACCCGGCGGCAAAGAGACCCAGTACTTC.